What follows are 21 T cell receptor beta chains derived from one specimen sequenced in a study of OX40 agonist ivuxolimab in advanced cancers. Library preparation used the immunoSEQ multiplex PCR assay. This is the immuneACCESS table as TCRdb keeps it, with only in-frame sequences that have V and J called. A part of the clones is gone; compared with another copy, unresolved V genes explain less than half, and the rest is unexplained. This sample lists 65,000 to 100,000 clones; about nine tenths were detected once. The top ten hold about 0.35% of the sample. Specimen: CD4+ or CD8+ T cells sorted from blood, collected in a trial of the OX40 agonist ivuxolimab. The receptors here all came from an adult with an advanced solid tumor such as melanoma, head and neck, liver or kidney cancer.

V gene TRBV18 combines with J gene TRBJ2-7; possibly TRBD1 or TRBD2 for D (5 bases each). The CDR3 contains 16 residues. Germline CDR1 reads KGHSH; CDR2 reads LQKENI. Trimming shortened V by 3 bases and J by 1 base, and 16 bases separated the two germline ends. This CDR3 reads CASSPYYRDGSYEQYF. In DNA form, the CDR3 reads TGTGCCAGCTCACCCTATTACCGGGACGGGTCCTACGAGCAGTACTTC.

The gene calls are TRBV7-2 and TRBJ1-3; D unresolved. Germline V gene data show CDR1 as SGHTA and CDR2 as FQGNSA. V lost 2 bases and J 1 base, leaving 9 bases between the germline ends. The CDR3 is made up of 15 amino acids. The DNA for the CDR3 is TGTGCCAGCAGCTTACGGCCCGGGTCTGGAAACACCATATATTTT. It encodes CASSLRPGSGNTIYF.

The V call is TRBV28, the J call TRBJ1-1; TRBD1 agrees at 7 bases. The trim removed 5 bases at V and 1 base at J, leaving 10 bases unmatched. CDR3 size: 16 residues. Germline V gene data show CDR1 as MDHEN and CDR2 as SYDVKM. CDR3 in amino acids: CASSPWDSRANTEAFF. DNA of the CDR3: TGTGCCAGCAGTCCATGGGACAGCCGCGCGAACACTGAAGCTTTCTTT.

The chain carries TRBV6-1 and TRBJ1-5, with 10 bases identical to TRBD1. Unmatched junction bases numbered 7, after V lost 10 bases and J lost 4 bases. This CDR3 region has 14 residues. Germline V gene sequence: CDR1 MNHNS, CDR2 SASEGT. CDR3 loop: CATRDRGINQPQHF. The CDR3 bases are TGTGCCACCCGGGACAGGGGTATTAATCAGCCCCAGCATTTT.

This chain joins TRBV19 and TRBJ2-3, with no clear D. This CDR3 contains 15 residues. Germline V gene data show CDR1 as LNHDA and CDR2 as SQIVND (reference sequence). V lost 3 bases to trimming and J lost 2 bases, with 12 bases between them. The chain's CDR3 is CASSIRRIHTDTQYF. The CDR3 DNA reads as TGTGCCAGTAGTATCAGGAGAATACACACAGATACGCAGTATTTT.

The CDR3 region is CATSRDGQAIYEQYF. DNA of the CDR3: TGTGCCACCAGCAGAGATGGACAGGCGATCTACGAGCAGTACTTC. The chain links TRBV15 to TRBJ2-7, with TRBD1 identical over 7 bases. The J segment lost 3 bases and the V segment lost 0 bases, leaving 5 bases of the junction unmatched. Per germline, CDR1 LNHNV and CDR2 YYDKDF (reference sequence). There are 15 residues in the CDR3.

The V call is TRBV5-1, the J call TRBJ1-6; weak D call: TRBD1 (5 bases). The germline gives CDR1 SGHRS, CDR2 YFSETQ. Deletions cut 1 base from V and 7 bases from J, with 15 bases between. The CDR3 runs to 16 residues. CDR3 protein: CASSLYGGIFNSPLHF. CDR3 in DNA: TGCGCCAGCAGCTTGTATGGGGGGATATTCAATTCACCCCTCCACTTT.

This clone appeared a few times. The chain recombines TRBV28 with TRBJ2-5; a weak D match, TRBD1 (6 bases). The germline gives CDR1 MDHEN, CDR2 SYDVKM. The CDR3 contains 14 residues. Trimming removed 5 bases from V and 4 bases from J, with 14 bases in between. CDR3 coding DNA: TGTGCCAGCAGTACCTCCGGGACACCAGAGACCCAGTACTTC. Its translation: CASSTSGTPETQYF.

The chain links TRBV18 to TRBJ2-6; D may correspond to TRBD1 or TRBD2 (6 bases each). Germline loops: CDR1 KGHSH, CDR2 LQKENI. V was pared by 2 bases and J by 0 bases, with 14 bases between. The CDR3 length is 18 residues. CDR3 bases: TGTGCCAGCTCACCAAGGAGGGGGGACCGCTCTGGGGCCAACGTCCTGACTTTC. Translation gives CASSPRRGDRSGANVLTF.

The rearrangement joins TRBV2 to TRBJ1-2, with D possibly being TRBD1 (6 bases). Per the germline V gene, CDR1 is SNHLY and CDR2 is FYNNEI. The V gene lost 6 bases and the J gene lost 4 bases, with 15 bases spanning the gap. This CDR3 is 14 amino acids long. CDR3 sequence: CASSQGTEFYGYTF. The CDR3 coding sequence is TGTGCCAGCAGCCAGGGGACGGAATTCTATGGCTACACCTTC. The complete variable domain, with remaining parts taken from reference TRBV2 and TRBJ1-2, reads EPEVTQTPSHQVTQMGQEVILRCVPISNHLYFYWYRQILGQKVEFLVSFYNNEISEKSEIFDDQFSVERPDGSNFTLKIRSTKLEDSAMYFCASSQGTEFYGYTFGSGTRLTVV.

The chain employs TRBV9 and TRBJ1-1; a weak D match, TRBD1 (6 bases). CDR1 and CDR2 from the germline V gene are SGDLS and YYNGEE. This CDR3 has 17 residues. The ends were cut back, 0 bases at V and 0 bases at J, with 15 bases in the middle. Written as DNA, the CDR3 is TGTGCCAGCAGCGTAGGGCCCGTTGGGGGGCTGAACACTGAAGCTTTCTTT. Amino acid sequence: CASSVGPVGGLNTEAFF.

The V call is TRBV6-1, the J call TRBJ1-2; 10 nucleotides agree with TRBD1. The J segment lost 2 bases and the V segment lost 6 bases, leaving 6 bases of the junction unmatched. This CDR3 region has 15 residues. Germline values: CDR1 MNHNS, CDR2 SASEGT. The CDR3 bases are TGTGCCAGCAGCGAGGGACAGGGGAGGAACTATGGCTACACCTTC. This gives the protein CASSEGQGRNYGYTF.

The chain recombines TRBV11-1 with TRBJ2-1; 11 positions agree with TRBD2. CDR3 size: 15 residues. V was clipped by 4 bases and J by 4 bases; unmatched bases: 3. The germline V gene encodes CDR1 SGHAT and CDR2 FQDESV (reference sequence). CDR3 in amino acids: CASSSWTSGYNEQFF. The CDR3 DNA reads TGTGCCAGCAGCTCTTGGACTAGCGGGTACAATGAGCAGTTCTTC.

The chain couples TRBV30 to TRBJ2-3, with 8 positions matching TRBD2. Trimming cost V 2 bases and J 4 bases; bases outside gene matches: 8. The length of the CDR3 is 15 residues. Germline assignment: CDR1 GTSNPN and CDR2 SVGIG (reference sequence). Here the CDR3 reads CAWSQIAGRADTQYF. The CDR3 DNA is TGTGCCTGGAGTCAAATAGCGGGGAGGGCAGATACGCAGTATTTT.

The chain carries TRBV5-8 and TRBJ1-2; D not certain. Germline CDR1 and CDR2: SGHTS and YDEGEE. Trimming took 2 bases from V and 0 from J, leaving 11 bases between them. The CDR3 spans 15 residues. In DNA, the CDR3 is TGTGCCAGCAGCTTCCTCCTCATGACTAACTATGGCTACACCTTC. It yields the protein CASSFLLMTNYGYTF. The full variable domain, with the rest looked up from reference TRBV5-8 and TRBJ1-2, is EAGVTQSPTHLIKTRGQQATLRCSPISGHTSVYWYQQALGLGLQFLLWYDEGEERNRGNFPPRFSGRQFPNYSSELNVNALELEDSALYLCASSFLLMTNYGYTFGSGTRLTVV.

V and J are TRBV30 and TRBJ2-3; no reliable D call. The V gene lost 1 base and the J gene lost 6 bases, with 8 bases spanning the gap. From germline, CDR1 is GTSNPN and CDR2 SVGIG (reference sequence). The CDR3 is 12 residues long. The CDR3 DNA sequence: TGTGCCTGGAGTGAGTCCGGGGATACGCAGTATTTT. It yields the protein CAWSESGDTQYF. Full variable domain (outside the CDR3, taken from reference TRBV30 and TRBJ2-3): SQTIHQWPATLVQPVGSPLSLECTVEGTSNPNLYWYRQAAGRGLQLLFYSVGIGQISSEVPQNLSASRPQDRQFILSSKKLLLSDSGFYLCAWSESGDTQYFGPGTRLTVL.

The chain employs TRBV5-5 and TRBJ1-1, with unresolved D. The CDR3 consists of 14 residues. Germline V gene data show CDR1 as SGHKS and CDR2 as YYEKEE (reference sequence). V dropped 1 base and J dropped 0 bases, with 7 bases sitting between them. The CDR3 coding sequence is TGTGCCAGCAGCTTGTTGAGGATGAACACTGAAGCTTTCTTT. It specifies CASSLLRMNTEAFF. Drawing the rest from reference TRBV5-5 and TRBJ1-1, the complete variable domain is DAGVTQSPTHLIKTRGQQVTLRCSPISGHKSVSWYQQVLGQGPQFIFQYYEKEERGRGNFPDRFSARQFPNYSSELNVNALLLGDSALYLCASSLLRMNTEAFFGQGTRLTVV.

This chain uses TRBV11-2 with TRBJ2-3; 12 nucleotides align to TRBD2. V lost 3 bases, J lost 1 base, and 2 bases stayed unmatched. The CDR3 covers 16 residues. From germline, CDR1 is SGHAT and CDR2 FQNNGV. The CDR3 spells CASSFRLAGGTDTQYF. CDR3 DNA: TGTGCCAGCAGCTTTCGACTAGCGGGGGGCACAGATACGCAGTATTTT.

This clone showed up just once. The V gene is TRBV6-1, the J gene TRBJ1-5, with D perhaps TRBD1 (5 bases). The CDR3 has 15 amino acids. Germline-derived CDR1 and CDR2 are MNHNS and SASEGT. V was clipped by 3 bases and J by 6 bases, with 15 bases between them. CDR3 coding DNA: TGTGCCAGCAGTGACTTCGGAGGGGCGGGTCAGCCCCAGCATTTT. It yields the protein CASSDFGGAGQPQHF.

This clone was seen more than once but under ten times. The chain uses TRBV6-1 and TRBJ2-7; 11 bases line up with TRBD1. Trimming removed 5 bases from V and 7 bases from J; junction bases left unmatched: 10. The germline CDR1 and CDR2 sequences are MNHNS and SASEGT. This CDR3 spans 15 amino acids. The CDR3 region is CASSRTGQGAREQYV. CDR3 in DNA: TGTGCCAGCAGTCGTACAGGACAGGGGGCTCGGGAGCAGTACGTC.

The chain is built from TRBV7-9 and TRBJ1-2; 7 bases line up with TRBD1. Germline V gene sequence: CDR1 SEHNR, CDR2 FQNEAQ (reference sequence). The CDR3 runs 18 residues. Trimming took 3 bases from V and 0 from J; bases not matched to a gene: 13. CDR3 in DNA: TGTGCCAGCAGCTTCCTTCCGGGACAGAAGGAGACTAACTATGGCTACACCTTC. Translated: CASSFLPGQKETNYGYTF. Variable domain in full (rest from reference TRBV7-9 and TRBJ1-2): DTGVSQNPRHKITKRGQNVTFRCDPISEHNRLYWYRQTLGQGPEFLTYFQNEAQLEKSRLLSDRFSAERPKGSFSTLEIQRTEQGDSAMYLCASSFLPGQKETNYGYTFGSGTRLTVV.